This T cell receptor (beta chain) stems from a study of memory CD4+ T cells and cytomegalovirus serostatus (dated by TCRdb to between 2017 and 2020). General notes on the study: The roughly 35 healthy Belgian adults in the cohort included 9 who were CMV seropositive and roughly 25 who were CMV seronegative. To replicate a published TCR-based CMV serostatus classifier, the study sequenced CD4+ memory TCRbeta repertoires from a Belgian cohort whose cytomegalovirus serostatus was known. The investigation overall reported the following: The original-framework classifier achieved a median bootstrapped AUC of about 0.94 with a 95% CI of 0.76-1.00 on the Belgian cohort. Among the approximately 160 previously reported CMV-associated TCRbeta sequences, 67 showed up in the CD4+ memory repertoires, with each one found in between one and five individuals. The results were interpreted as suggesting that the CMV-associated TCR signature is mostly present in the CD4+ memory repertoire. Unlike the original study, which covered naive and memory CD4+ and CD8+ populations, the Belgian study sequenced only CD4+CD45RO+ memory cells. For predicting CMV serostatus, the median bootstrapped AUC was approximately 0.95 using the original framework and about 0.9 using a US-trained random forest.

CDR1 and CDR2 are read off the germline V gene as MDHEN and SYDVKM. The CDR3 runs 17 amino acids, cysteine and phenylalanine included. Of all the DNA, just the CDR3 is kept, 51 bases in frame from base 1. The junction shows trimming of 2 bases on V and 3 bases on J, plus 17 bases between the germline ends. The Quick-DNA Microprep Kit was used to extract genomic DNA from the sorted cells. Amplification of TCRbeta DNA was done with the immunoSEQ hsTCRbeta kit, following the protocol from the manufacturer. TCRbeta libraries were sequenced on an Illumina MiSeq instrument. The paper's data handling went like this. Removing out-of-frame sequences left fewer than 2.5 million distinct TCRbeta sequences, an average of roughly 68,000 per individual. Two values were used to score each individual: the count of roughly 150 previously reported CMV-associated TCRbeta sequences and the total count of productive distinct TCRbeta sequences. A beta-binomial model was reimplemented in Python, and scikit-learn random forests with default parameters were trained on data from the US cohort. Classifier performance on the Belgian cohort was reported as the median AUC with percentile confidence intervals calculated over 10,000 bootstrap iterations. In TCRdb, the immuneACCESS table is reduced to in-frame sequences with V and J assigned. These tables do not hold every clone; where another copy was compared, an unresolved V gene accounts for under half, and the others remain unexplained. V and J calls and clone size are those listed in that table; D and trimming were worked out from the DNA. A total of roughly 45,000 clones appear in this sample, about three quarters of them only once. Roughly 0.6% of the sample is in the top ten clones.

The table lists this clone with a few counts. Its antigen specificity is not known. The record has no base qualities; no much larger clone is one base away. Single viable CD3+CD4+CD8-CD45RO+ cells were sorted as memory CD4+ T cells on a FACSAria II. To determine CMV serostatus, a Roche Elecsys assay was used that detects serum IgG against CMV pp150, pp28, p38 and p52. After the samples were thawed, total CD4+ T cells were enriched through positive selection using CD4 magnetic microbeads. The samples came from a different study that was designed specifically to examine the CD4+ T cell memory repertoire. Peripheral blood mononuclear cells were isolated and cryopreserved following standard operating procedures; serum was stored at -80 °C. Staining used CD3-PerCP (BW264/56), CD4-APC (RPA-T4), CD45RO-PE (UCHT1) and CD8-Pacific Orange (3B5) antibodies, with Sytox blue excluding non-viable cells.

Sequencing was done on a sample of memory CD4+ T cells from blood. The TCR was taken from an adult in good health and CMV-seronegative. The V and J segments used are TRBV28 and TRBJ1-5; tentative D gene TRBD1, with 5 bases matching. The nucleotide sequence reads TGTGCCAGCAGTTTAGCCCGGGACGGCAGATACAATCAGCCCCAGCATTTT. It translates as CASSLARDGRYNQPQHF.